This T cell receptor beta chain came from a study of T-cell reconstitution after alpha-beta-depleted transplantation in children. As it was prepared, the TCRbeta library received unique molecular identifiers. TCRdb used MiXCR to reprocess the PCR reads, holding one entry per CDR3 protein. This sample has about 980,000 distinct CDR3 sequences, with roughly 31% found just once. The CDR3 has 16 amino acids. Between the trimmed V and J ends, which lost 0 bases and 2 bases, there was a span of 13 bases. CDR1 SGHDT and CDR2 YYEEEE come from the germline V gene. The chain has TRBV5-6 and TRBJ2-3; maybe TRBD2 (6 bases). This sequence was found in a boy under three years old who had a stem cell transplant for SCID, so the T cells may come from the graft donor. The sample here was PBMCs, mostly from graft donor cells, taken 360 days after TCRalphabeta/CD19-depleted stem cell transplant. CDR3 amino acids: CASSLGPSVPTDTQYF. The CDR3 DNA sequence: TGTGCCAGCAGCTTGGGTCCTAGCGTTCCCACAGATACGCAGTATTTT. Together with reference TRBV5-6 and TRBJ2-3, the CDR3 gives the full variable domain: DAGVTQSPTHLIKTRGQQVTLRCSPKSGHDTVSWYQQALGQGPQFIFQYYEEEERQRGNFPDRFSGHQFPNYSSELNVNALLLGDSALYLCASSLGPSVPTDTQYFGPGTRLTVL.